This section outlines one TCR beta chain sequence together with its context. PCR used 60 Vbeta primers and 13 Jbeta primers. The repertoire was sequenced with immunoSEQ multiplex PCR; TCRdb's copy has only in-frame clones and lacks some. Of tens of thousands of clones listed, 78% are singletons. These data belong to a study of cytomegalovirus exposure and HLA in healthy donors. Trimming at V came to 0 bases and at J to 1 base, leaving 3 bases not matched to a gene. The CDR3 consists of 16 residues. Germline loops: CDR1 GTSNPN, CDR2 SVGIG (reference sequence). The source of this sequence is a male donor in good health and CMV-seropositive. The V and J genes are TRBV30 and TRBJ2-1, with 10 bases lining up with TRBD2. Sequenced material: PBMCs. The CDR3 loop reads CAWSVRLAGSYNEQFF. The CDR3 bases are TGTGCCTGGAGTGTAAGACTAGCGGGTTCCTACAATGAGCAGTTCTTC.